These T cell receptor beta chains were read from a single sample in a study of CD8 T cells in Susac syndrome. TCRdb redid the calling of the immunoSEQ multiplex PCR reads with MiXCR, one entry per CDR3 protein. The sample includes some 300,000 distinct CDR3 sequences, roughly 85% of them seen just once. Source material: CD8+ T cells from PBMCs. Source of these receptors: a human donor with multiple sclerosis. CDR3s include the opening cysteine and the closing phenylalanine or tryptophan. Each record gives: CDR3 protein, CDR3 DNA, J gene, clone size, D gene, V gene. The D gene is left open where the match is weak. The size entry is marked missing in some rows and otherwise reads once, few, many or a size class.

CASSRRHSNNEQFF	TGCGCCAGCAGCCGAAGACACAGCAACAATGAGCAGTTCTTC	TRBJ2-1	-	-	TRBV4-3
CASSASRGGNGYTF	TGTGCCAGCAGCGCATCCCGAGGGGGGAATGGCTACACCTTC	TRBJ1-2	-	-	TRBV11-2
CASSLEAGGIETQYF	TGTGCCAGCAGCTTAGAGGCAGGGGGCATCGAGACCCAGTACTTC	TRBJ2-5	few	TRBD1	TRBV7-6
CASSYDERNYEQYF	TGTGCCAGCAGTTACGACGAGAGGAACTACGAGCAGTACTTC	TRBJ2-7	few	-	TRBV6-5
CAWSTGTARTDTQYF	TGTGCCTGGAGTACCGGGACGGCAAGGACAGATACGCAGTATTTT	TRBJ2-3	-	-	TRBV30
CAAGPPLTDTQYF	TGTGCCGCGGGACCGCCACTCACAGATACGCAGTATTTT	TRBJ2-3	-	-	TRBV19
CASSQDGTIGRGTDTQYF	TGCGCCAGCAGCCAGGACGGGACTATCGGACGGGGCACAGATACGCAGTATTTT	TRBJ2-3	-	TRBD2	TRBV4-3
CASSVASVAGGHTGELFF	TGTGCCAGCAGCGTAGCTTCAGTAGCGGGAGGTCACACCGGGGAGCTGTTTTTT	TRBJ2-2	-	TRBD2	TRBV9
CASSFPTGGLNYEQYF	TGTGCCAGCAGTTTCCCAACGGGAGGGCTCAACTACGAGCAGTACTTC	TRBJ2-7	-	TRBD2	TRBV6-5
CASSHWTVNTEAFF	TGTGCCAGTTCTCATTGGACGGTGAACACTGAAGCTTTCTTT	TRBJ1-1	-	-	TRBV28
CASSSQGAISGELFF	TGTGCCAGCAGTTCACAGGGGGCAATTTCCGGGGAGCTGTTTTTT	TRBJ2-2	once	TRBD1	TRBV27
CTSSRNGGTLDTQYF	TGTACCAGCAGCCGCAACGGCGGGACTCTAGATACGCAGTATTTT	TRBJ2-3	-	-	TRBV7-3
CASRTGVQHEQFF	TGTGCCAGCAGGACAGGGGTACAGCATGAGCAGTTCTTC	TRBJ2-1	-	TRBD1	TRBV27
CASSHGEGEGYEQYF	TGCGCCAGCAGCCACGGGGAGGGGGAAGGCTACGAGCAGTACTTC	TRBJ2-7	-	-	TRBV4-1
CASSASTGAGGVSNQPQHF	TGTGCCAGCAGCGCTTCGACAGGGGCGGGGGGAGTAAGCAATCAGCCCCAGCATTTT	TRBJ1-5	-	TRBD1	TRBV9
CASSLGSGNTEAFF	TGTGCCAGCAGCTTGGGGTCAGGGAACACTGAAGCTTTCTTT	TRBJ1-1	-	-	TRBV7-9
CASSQETGGQPQHF	TGCGCCAGCAGCCAAGAAACAGGGGGTCAGCCCCAGCATTTT	TRBJ1-5	-	TRBD1	TRBV4-3
CASSPERVYNEQFF	TGTGCCAGCAGCCCAGAGCGGGTTTACAATGAGCAGTTCTTC	TRBJ2-1	-	-	TRBV3-1
CASATGSAQYF	TGTGCCAGCGCCACCGGGTCTGCGCAGTATTTT	TRBJ2-3	-	-	TRBV6-2/TRBV6-3
CASSLGGPSRPQHF	TGTGCCAGCAGCTTAGGGGGGCCGTCTCGGCCCCAGCATTTT	TRBJ1-5	-	-	TRBV13
CASSEVKGPLYNEQFF	TGTGCCAGCAGTGAAGTAAAGGGACCCCTCTACAATGAGCAGTTCTTC	TRBJ2-1	-	-	TRBV6-1
CASSLLGQGTEAFF	TGTGCCAGCAGCTTATTGGGGCAAGGGACTGAAGCTTTCTTT	TRBJ1-1	-	-	TRBV5-4
CASSQGSGRGNEQFF	TGCGCCAGCAGCCAAGGAAGCGGGAGGGGTAATGAGCAGTTCTTC	TRBJ2-1	-	TRBD2	TRBV4-3
CASSPSRRDGIGELFF	TGTGCCAGCAGCCCATCTAGACGGGACGGCATCGGGGAGCTGTTTTTT	TRBJ2-2	-	-	TRBV6-2/TRBV6-3
CASSFERPPDTQYF	TGTGCCAGCAGCTTTGAAAGGCCCCCAGATACGCAGTATTTT	TRBJ2-3	-	-	TRBV7-9
CATPPYGATDTQYF	TGTGCCACCCCACCCTATGGGGCCACAGATACGCAGTATTTT	TRBJ2-3	-	-	TRBV2
CASGEFYEQYF	TGTGCCAGCGGGGAGTTCTACGAGCAGTACTTC	TRBJ2-7	few	-	TRBV27
CASSIGLAGGPGTGELFF	TGTGCCAGTAGTATAGGACTAGCGGGAGGGCCGGGTACCGGGGAGCTGTTTTTT	TRBJ2-2	-	TRBD2	TRBV19
CASSQTGMGNQPQHF	TGTGCCAGCAGCCAGACAGGGATGGGCAATCAGCCCCAGCATTTT	TRBJ1-5	once	TRBD1	TRBV27
CASSFESGLGYEQYF	TGTGCCAGCAGTTTCGAGTCGGGACTAGGCTACGAGCAGTACTTC	TRBJ2-7	-	TRBD2	TRBV27
CASSVYVGTSGRARTDTQYF	TGTGCCAGCAGCGTATACGTCGGGACTAGCGGGAGGGCCAGGACAGATACGCAGTATTTT	TRBJ2-3	-	TRBD2	TRBV9
CASSRPGGTDTQYF	TGTGCCAGTAGTAGACCGGGGGGCACAGATACGCAGTATTTT	TRBJ2-3	-	-	TRBV19
CSVWASGRPSYEQYF	TGCAGCGTTTGGGCTAGCGGGAGACCCTCCTACGAGCAGTACTTC	TRBJ2-7	once	TRBD2	TRBV29-1
CASSLPEGQPQHF	TGTGCCAGCAGCCTACCCGAGGGCCAGCCCCAGCATTTT	TRBJ1-5	-	-	TRBV12-3/TRBV12-4
CASTLGLGQPQHF	TGTGCCAGCACCTTGGGGCTAGGGCAGCCCCAGCATTTT	TRBJ1-5	-	-	TRBV7-2
CASSVADNQPQHF	TGTGCCAGCAGCGTAGCGGACAATCAGCCCCAGCATTTT	TRBJ1-5	-	-	TRBV9
CASSQDRWLAGYEQYF	TGCGCCAGCAGCCAAGATCGATGGCTAGCGGGCTACGAGCAGTACTTC	TRBJ2-7	-	TRBD2	TRBV4-3
CASSQTGTSGHNEQFF	TGTGCCAGCAGCCAAACCGGGACTAGCGGCCACAATGAGCAGTTCTTC	TRBJ2-1	-	TRBD2	TRBV13
CSAFDGTNPYGYTF	TGCAGTGCTTTTGACGGGACAAATCCCTATGGCTACACCTTC	TRBJ1-2	-	-	TRBV20-1
CASSYSRLAGAEDTQYF	TGTGCCAGCAGTTACTCCCGACTAGCGGGAGCTGAAGATACGCAGTATTTT	TRBJ2-3	-	TRBD2	TRBV6-2/TRBV6-3
CASSFSSGMASFYEQYF	TGTGCCAGCAGTTTCTCCTCCGGGATGGCCTCCTTCTACGAGCAGTACTTC	TRBJ2-7	once	-	TRBV28
CASSSPLVFYEQYF	TGTGCCAGCAGCTCCCCCCTGGTGTTCTACGAGCAGTACTTC	TRBJ2-7	-	-	TRBV7-9